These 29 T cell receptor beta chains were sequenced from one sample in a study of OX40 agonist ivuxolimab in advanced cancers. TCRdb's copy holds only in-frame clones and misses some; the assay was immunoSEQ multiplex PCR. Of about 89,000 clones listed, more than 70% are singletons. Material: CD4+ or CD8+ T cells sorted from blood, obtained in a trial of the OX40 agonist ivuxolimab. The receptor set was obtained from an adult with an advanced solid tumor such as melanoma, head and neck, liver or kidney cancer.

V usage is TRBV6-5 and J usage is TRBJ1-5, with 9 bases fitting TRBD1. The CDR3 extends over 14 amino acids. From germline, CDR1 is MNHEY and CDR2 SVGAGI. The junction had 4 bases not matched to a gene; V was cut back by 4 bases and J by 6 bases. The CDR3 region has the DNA TGTGCCAGCAGTTGGACAGGGGACACTCAGCCCCAGCATTTT. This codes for CASSWTGDTQPQHF.

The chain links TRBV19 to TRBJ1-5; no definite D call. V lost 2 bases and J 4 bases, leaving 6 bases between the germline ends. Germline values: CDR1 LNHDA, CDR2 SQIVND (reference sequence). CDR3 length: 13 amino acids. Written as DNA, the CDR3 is TGTGCCAGTAGTATACAGAAGAATCAGCCCCAGCATTTT. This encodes CASSIQKNQPQHF.

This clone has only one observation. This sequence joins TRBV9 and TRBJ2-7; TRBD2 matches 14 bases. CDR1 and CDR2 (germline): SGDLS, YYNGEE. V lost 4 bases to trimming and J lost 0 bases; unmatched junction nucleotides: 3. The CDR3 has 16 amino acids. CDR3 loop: CASSPGLAGASYEQYF. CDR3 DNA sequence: TGTGCCAGCAGCCCGGGACTAGCGGGGGCCTCCTACGAGCAGTACTTC.

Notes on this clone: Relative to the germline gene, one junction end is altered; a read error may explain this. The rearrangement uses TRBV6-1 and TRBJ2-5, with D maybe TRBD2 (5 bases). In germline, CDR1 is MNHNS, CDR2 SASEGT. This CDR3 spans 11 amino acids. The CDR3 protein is CASTRDYASNF. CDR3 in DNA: TGTGCCAGCACTAGAGACTATGCCTCGAACTTC.

The CDR3 DNA follows: TGTGCCAGCTCACCAACTCTCCAGGATAGGAACACTGAAGCTTTCTTT. This codes for CASSPTLQDRNTEAFF. J is TRBJ1-1 and V is TRBV18, with no clear D. The V end lost 2 bases, the J end lost 1 base, and 14 bases lay between the germline ends. This CDR3 is 16 amino acids long. Germline assignment: CDR1 KGHSH and CDR2 LQKENI.

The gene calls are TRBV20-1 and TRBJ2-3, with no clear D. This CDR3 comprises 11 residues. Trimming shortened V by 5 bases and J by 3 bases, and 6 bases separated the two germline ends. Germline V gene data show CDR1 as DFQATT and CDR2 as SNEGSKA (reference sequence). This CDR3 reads CSALQTDTQYF. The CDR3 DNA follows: TGCAGTGCTCTACAGACAGATACGCAGTATTTT.

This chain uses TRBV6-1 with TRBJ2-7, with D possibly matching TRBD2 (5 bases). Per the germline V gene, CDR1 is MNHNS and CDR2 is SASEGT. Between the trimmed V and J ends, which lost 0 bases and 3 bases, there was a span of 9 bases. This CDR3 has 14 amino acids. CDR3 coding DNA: TGTGCCAGCAGTGAAGCAAGAGGGTACTACGAGCAGTACTTC. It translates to CASSEARGYYEQYF.

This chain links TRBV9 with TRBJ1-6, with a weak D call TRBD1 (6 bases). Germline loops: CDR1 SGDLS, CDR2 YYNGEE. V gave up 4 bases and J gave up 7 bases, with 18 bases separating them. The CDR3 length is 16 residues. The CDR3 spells CASSRSRGHGNSPLHF. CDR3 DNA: TGTGCCAGCAGCCGTAGCCGGGGGCATGGGAATTCACCCCTCCACTTT.

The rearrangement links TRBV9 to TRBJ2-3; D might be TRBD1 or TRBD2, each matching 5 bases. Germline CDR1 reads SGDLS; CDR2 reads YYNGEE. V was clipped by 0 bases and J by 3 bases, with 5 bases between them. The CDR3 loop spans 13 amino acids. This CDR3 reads CASSVGGTDTQYF. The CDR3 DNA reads TGTGCCAGCAGCGTAGGGGGGACAGATACGCAGTATTTT.

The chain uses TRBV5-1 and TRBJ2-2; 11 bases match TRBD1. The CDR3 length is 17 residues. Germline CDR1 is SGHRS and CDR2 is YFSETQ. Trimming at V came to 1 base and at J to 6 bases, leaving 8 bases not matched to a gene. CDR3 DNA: TGCGCCAGCAGCTTGAACTCAAGGACAGGGGGCCCCGGGGAGCTGTTTTTT. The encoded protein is CASSLNSRTGGPGELFF.

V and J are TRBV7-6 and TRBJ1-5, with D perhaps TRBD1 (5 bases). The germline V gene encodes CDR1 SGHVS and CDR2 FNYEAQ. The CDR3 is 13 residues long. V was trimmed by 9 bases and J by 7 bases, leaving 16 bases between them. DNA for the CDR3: TGTGCCAGTTCTCCAGACAGCCGGCAGCCCCAGCATTTT. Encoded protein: CASSPDSRQPQHF.

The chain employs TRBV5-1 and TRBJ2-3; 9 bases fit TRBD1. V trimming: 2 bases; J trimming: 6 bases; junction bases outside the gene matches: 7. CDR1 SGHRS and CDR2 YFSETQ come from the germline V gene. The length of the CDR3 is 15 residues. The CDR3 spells CASSFRGQGGDTQYF. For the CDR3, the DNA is TGCGCCAGCAGCTTTAGGGGACAGGGTGGGGATACGCAGTATTTT.

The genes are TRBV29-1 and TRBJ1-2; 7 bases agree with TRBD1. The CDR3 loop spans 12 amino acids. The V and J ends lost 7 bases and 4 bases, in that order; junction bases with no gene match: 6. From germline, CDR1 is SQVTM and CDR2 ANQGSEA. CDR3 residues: CSGGGGSYGYTF. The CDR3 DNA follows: TGCAGCGGAGGGGGCGGAAGCTATGGCTACACCTTC.

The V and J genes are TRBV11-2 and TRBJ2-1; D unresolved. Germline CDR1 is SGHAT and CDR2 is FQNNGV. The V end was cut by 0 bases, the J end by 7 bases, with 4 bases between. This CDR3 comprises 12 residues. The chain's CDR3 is CASSLDINEQFF. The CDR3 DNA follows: TGTGCCAGCAGCTTAGACATTAATGAGCAGTTCTTC. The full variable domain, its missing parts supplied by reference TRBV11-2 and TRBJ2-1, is EAGVAQSPRYKIIEKRQSVAFWCNPISGHATLYWYQQILGQGPKLLIQFQNNGVVDDSQLPKDRFSAERLKGVDSTLKIQPAKLEDSAVYLCASSLDINEQFFGPGTRLTVL.

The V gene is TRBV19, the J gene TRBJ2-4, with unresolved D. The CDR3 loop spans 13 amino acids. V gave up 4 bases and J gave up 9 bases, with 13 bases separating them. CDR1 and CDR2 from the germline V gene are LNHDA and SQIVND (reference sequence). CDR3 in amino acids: CASSTYGPSIQYF. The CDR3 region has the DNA TGTGCCAGTAGTACTTACGGACCGAGCATTCAGTACTTC.

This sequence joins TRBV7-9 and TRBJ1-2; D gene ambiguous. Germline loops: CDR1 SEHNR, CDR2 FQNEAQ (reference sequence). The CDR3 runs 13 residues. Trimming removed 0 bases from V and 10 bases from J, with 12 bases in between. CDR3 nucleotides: TGTGCCAGCAGCTTAGCTAGTGAGGAATCCTACACCTTC. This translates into CASSLASEESYTF.

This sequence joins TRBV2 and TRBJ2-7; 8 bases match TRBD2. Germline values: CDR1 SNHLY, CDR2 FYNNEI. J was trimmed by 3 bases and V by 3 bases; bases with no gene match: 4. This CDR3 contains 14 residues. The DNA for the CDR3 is TGTGCCAGCAGTGACGGGACTAGTGGCTACGAGCAGTACTTC. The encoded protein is CASSDGTSGYEQYF.

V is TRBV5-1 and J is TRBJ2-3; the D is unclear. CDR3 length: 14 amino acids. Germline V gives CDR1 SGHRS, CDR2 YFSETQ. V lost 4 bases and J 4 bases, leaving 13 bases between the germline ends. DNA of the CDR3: TGCGCCAGCAGCGCCCGACCGAGGCCAGATACGCAGTATTTT. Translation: CASSARPRPDTQYF.

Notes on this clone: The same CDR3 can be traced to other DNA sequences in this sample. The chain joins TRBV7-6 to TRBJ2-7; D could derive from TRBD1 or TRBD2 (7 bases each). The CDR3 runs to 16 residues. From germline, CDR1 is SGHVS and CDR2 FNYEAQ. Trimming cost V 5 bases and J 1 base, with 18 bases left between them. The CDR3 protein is CASSPGGTDYSYEQYF. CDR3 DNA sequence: TGTGCCAGCAGCCCCGGGGGGACAGATTATTCCTACGAGCAGTACTTC.

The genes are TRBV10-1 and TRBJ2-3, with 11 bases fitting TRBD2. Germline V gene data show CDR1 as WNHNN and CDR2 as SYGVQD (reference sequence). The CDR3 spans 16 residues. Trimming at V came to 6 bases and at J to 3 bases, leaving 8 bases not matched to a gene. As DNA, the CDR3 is TGCGCCAGCAGGGTAGCGGGGGGGACATTTACAGATACGCAGTATTTT. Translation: CASRVAGGTFTDTQYF.

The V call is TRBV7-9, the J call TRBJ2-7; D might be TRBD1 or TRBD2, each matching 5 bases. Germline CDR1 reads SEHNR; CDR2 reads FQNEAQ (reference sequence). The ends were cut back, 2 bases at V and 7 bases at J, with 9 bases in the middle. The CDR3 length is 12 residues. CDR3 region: CASSLLRGEQYF. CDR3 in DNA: TGTGCCAGCAGCTTATTGAGGGGAGAGCAGTACTTC.

The CDR3 reads CATSRLKGQFTDTQYF. CDR3 coding DNA: TGTGCCACCAGCAGACTAAAGGGACAGTTCACAGATACGCAGTATTTT. This chain joins TRBV15 and TRBJ2-3; 7 bases are shared with TRBD1. Unmatched junction bases numbered 7, after V lost 2 bases and J lost 2 bases. The CDR3 runs to 16 residues. The germline CDR1 and CDR2 sequences are LNHNV and YYDKDF (reference sequence).

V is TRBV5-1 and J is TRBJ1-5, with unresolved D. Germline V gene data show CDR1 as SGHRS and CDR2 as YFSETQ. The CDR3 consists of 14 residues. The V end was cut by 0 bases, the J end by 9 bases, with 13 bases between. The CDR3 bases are TGCGCCAGCAGCTTGGAACCAGGAAGACGGCCCCAGCATTTT. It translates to CASSLEPGRRPQHF. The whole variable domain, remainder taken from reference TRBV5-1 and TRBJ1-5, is KAGVTQTPRYLIKTRGQQVTLSCSPISGHRSVSWYQQTPGQGLQFLFEYFSETQRNKGNFPGRFSGRQFSNSRSEMNVSTLELGDSALYLCASSLEPGRRPQHFGDGTRLSIL.

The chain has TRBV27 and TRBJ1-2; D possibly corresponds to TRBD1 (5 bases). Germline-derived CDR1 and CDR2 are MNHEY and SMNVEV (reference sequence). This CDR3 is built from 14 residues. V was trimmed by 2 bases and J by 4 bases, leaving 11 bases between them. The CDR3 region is CASSLQGPTYGYTF. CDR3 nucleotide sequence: TGTGCCAGCAGTTTACAGGGCCCCACCTATGGCTACACCTTC.

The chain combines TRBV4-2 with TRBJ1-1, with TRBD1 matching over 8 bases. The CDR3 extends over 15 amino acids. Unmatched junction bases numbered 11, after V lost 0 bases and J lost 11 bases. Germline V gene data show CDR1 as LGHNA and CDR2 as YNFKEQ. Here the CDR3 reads CASSQDIAGGGGAFF. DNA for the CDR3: TGTGCCAGCAGCCAAGATATAGCAGGGGGCGGAGGGGCTTTCTTT.

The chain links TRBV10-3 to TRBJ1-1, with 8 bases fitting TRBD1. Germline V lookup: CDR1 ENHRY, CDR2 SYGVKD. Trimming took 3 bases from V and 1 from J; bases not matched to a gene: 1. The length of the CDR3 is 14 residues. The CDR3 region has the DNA TGTGCCATCAGTGAAGGACAGGGGAACACTGAAGCTTTCTTT. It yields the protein CAISEGQGNTEAFF.

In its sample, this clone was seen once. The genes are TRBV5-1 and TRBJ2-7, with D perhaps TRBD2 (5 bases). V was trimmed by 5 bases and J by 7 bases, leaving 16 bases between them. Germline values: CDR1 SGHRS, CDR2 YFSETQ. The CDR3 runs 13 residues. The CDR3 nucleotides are TGCGCCAGCAGAATCCGAGCGACGGGGGAGCAGTACTTC. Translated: CASRIRATGEQYF.

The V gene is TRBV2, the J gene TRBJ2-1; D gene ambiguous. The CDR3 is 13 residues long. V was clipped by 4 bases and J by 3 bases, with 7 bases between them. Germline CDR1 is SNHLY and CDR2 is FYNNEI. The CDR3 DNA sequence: TGTGCCAGCAGTGCCAACGACTACAATGAGCAGTTCTTC. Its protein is CASSANDYNEQFF.

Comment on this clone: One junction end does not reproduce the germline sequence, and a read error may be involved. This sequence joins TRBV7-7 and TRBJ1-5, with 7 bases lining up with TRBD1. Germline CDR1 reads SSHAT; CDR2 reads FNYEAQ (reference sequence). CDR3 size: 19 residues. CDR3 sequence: CASSLLPHPNRGLGQPQHF. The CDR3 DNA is TGTGCTAGCAGCTTACTCCCCCATCCGAACAGGGGATTAGGTCAGCCCCAGCATTTT.